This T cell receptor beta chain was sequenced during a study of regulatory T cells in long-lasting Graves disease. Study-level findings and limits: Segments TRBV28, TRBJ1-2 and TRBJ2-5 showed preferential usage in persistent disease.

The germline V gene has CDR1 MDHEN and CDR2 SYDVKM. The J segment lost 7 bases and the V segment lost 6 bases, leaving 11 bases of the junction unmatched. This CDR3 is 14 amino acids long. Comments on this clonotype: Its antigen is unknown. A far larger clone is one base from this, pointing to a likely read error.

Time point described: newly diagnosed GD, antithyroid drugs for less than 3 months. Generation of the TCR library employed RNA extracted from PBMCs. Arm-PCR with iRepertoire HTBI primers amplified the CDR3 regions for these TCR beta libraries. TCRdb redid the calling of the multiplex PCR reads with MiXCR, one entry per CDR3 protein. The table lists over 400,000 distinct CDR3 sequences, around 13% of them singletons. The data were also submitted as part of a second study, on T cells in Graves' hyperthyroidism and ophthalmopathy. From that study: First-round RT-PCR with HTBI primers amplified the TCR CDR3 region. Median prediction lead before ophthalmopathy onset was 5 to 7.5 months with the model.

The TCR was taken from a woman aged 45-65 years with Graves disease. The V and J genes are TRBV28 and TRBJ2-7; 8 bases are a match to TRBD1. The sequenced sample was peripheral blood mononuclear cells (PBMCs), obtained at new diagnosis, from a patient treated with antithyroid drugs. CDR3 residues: CASSRTGYYNEQYF. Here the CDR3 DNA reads TGTGCCAGCAGCCGGACAGGGTATTACAATGAGCAGTACTTC. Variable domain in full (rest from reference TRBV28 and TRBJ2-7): DVKVTQSSRYLVKRTGEKVFLECVQDMDHENMFWYRQDPGLGLRLIYFSYDVKMKEKGDIPEGYSVSREKKERFSLILESASTNQTSMYLCASSRTGYYNEQYFGPGTRLTVT.